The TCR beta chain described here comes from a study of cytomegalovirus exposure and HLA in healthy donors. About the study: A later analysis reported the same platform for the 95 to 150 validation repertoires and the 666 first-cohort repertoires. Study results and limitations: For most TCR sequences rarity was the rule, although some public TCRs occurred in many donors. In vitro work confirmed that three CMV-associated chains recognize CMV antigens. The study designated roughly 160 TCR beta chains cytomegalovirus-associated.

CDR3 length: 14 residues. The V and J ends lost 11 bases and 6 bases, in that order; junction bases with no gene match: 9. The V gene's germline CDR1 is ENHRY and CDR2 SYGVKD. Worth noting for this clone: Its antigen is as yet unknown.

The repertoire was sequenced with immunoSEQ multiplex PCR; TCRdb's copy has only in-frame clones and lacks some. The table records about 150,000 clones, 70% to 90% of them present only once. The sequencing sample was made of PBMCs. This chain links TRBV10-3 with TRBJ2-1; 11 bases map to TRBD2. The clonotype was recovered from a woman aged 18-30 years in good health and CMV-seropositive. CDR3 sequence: CACSGTSGPNEQFF. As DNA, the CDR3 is TGTGCCTGCTCCGGGACTAGCGGTCCCAATGAGCAGTTCTTC.